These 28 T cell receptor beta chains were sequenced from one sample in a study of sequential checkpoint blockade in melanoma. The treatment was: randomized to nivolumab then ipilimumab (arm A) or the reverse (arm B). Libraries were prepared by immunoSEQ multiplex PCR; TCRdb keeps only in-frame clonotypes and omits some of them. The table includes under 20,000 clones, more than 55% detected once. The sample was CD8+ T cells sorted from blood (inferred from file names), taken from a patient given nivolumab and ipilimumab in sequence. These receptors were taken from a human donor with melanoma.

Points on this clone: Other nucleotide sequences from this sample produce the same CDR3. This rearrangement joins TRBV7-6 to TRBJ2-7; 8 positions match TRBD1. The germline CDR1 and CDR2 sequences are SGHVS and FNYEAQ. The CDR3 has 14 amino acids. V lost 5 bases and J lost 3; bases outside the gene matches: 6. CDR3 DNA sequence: TGTGCCAGCAGCATTGGACAGGGACTCTACGAGCAGTACTTC. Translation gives CASSIGQGLYEQYF.

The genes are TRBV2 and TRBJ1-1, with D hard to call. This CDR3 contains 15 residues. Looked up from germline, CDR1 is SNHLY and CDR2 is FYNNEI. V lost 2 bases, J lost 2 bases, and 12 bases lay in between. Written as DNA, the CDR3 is TGTGCCAGCAGTGAATGGGTAGACTCCAACACTGAAGCTTTCTTT. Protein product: CASSEWVDSNTEAFF.

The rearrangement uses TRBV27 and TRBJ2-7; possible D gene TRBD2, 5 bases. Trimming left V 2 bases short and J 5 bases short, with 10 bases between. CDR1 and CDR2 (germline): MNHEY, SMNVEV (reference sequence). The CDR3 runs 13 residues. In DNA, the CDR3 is TGTGCCAGCAGTTTAGTAGACGGGGACGAGCAGTACTTC. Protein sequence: CASSLVDGDEQYF.

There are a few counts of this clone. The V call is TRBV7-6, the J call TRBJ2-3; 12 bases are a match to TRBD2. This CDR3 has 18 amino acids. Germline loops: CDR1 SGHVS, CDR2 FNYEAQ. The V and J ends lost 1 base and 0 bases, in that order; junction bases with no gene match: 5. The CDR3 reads CASSLVGLAGRSTDTQYF. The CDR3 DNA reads TGTGCCAGCAGCTTAGTCGGACTAGCGGGGAGAAGCACAGATACGCAGTATTTT.

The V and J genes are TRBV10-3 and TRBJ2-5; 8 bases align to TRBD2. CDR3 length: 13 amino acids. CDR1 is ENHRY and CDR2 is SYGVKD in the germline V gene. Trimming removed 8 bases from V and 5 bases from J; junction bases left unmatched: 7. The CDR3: CAIRRRGEETQYF. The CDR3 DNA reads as TGTGCCATCCGAAGGCGGGGGGAGGAGACCCAGTACTTC.

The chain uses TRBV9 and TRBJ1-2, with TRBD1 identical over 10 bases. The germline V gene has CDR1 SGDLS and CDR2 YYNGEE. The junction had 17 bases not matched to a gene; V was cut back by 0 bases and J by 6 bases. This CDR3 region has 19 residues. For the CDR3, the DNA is TGTGCCAGCAGCGTAGAATTGGGTTACCTCTCCGGGACAGGGGATGGCTACACCTTC. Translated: CASSVELGYLSGTGDGYTF. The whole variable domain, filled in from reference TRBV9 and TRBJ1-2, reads DSGVTQTPKHLITATGQRVTLRCSPRSGDLSVYWYQQSLDQGLQFLIQYYNGEERAKGNILERFSAQQFPDLHSELNLSSLELGDSALYFCASSVELGYLSGTGDGYTFGSGTRLTVV.

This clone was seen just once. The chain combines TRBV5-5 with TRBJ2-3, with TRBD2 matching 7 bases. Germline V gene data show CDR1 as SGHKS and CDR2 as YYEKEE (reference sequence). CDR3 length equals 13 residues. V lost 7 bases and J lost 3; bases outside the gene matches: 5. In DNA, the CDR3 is TGTGCCAGCTGGGGAGGGATAACAGATACGCAGTATTTT. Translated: CASWGGITDTQYF.

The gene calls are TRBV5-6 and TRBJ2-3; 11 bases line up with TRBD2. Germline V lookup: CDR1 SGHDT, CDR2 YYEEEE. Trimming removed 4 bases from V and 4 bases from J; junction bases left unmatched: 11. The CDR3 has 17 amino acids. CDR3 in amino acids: CASSPLAGGRFADTQYF. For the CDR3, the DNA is TGTGCCAGCAGCCCCTTAGCGGGGGGGCGTTTCGCAGATACGCAGTATTTT.

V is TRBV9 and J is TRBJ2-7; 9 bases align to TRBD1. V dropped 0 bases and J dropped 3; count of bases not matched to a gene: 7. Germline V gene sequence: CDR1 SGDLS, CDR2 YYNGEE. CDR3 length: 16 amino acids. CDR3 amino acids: CASSVESDRGFYEQYF. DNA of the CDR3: TGTGCCAGCAGCGTAGAGTCGGACAGGGGCTTCTACGAGCAGTACTTC.

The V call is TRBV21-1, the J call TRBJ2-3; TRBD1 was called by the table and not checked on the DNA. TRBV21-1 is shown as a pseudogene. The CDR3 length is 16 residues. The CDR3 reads CASSTKTGGPTDTQYF. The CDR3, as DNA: TGTGCCAGCAGCACAAAGACAGGGGGGCCGACAGATACGCAGTATTTT.

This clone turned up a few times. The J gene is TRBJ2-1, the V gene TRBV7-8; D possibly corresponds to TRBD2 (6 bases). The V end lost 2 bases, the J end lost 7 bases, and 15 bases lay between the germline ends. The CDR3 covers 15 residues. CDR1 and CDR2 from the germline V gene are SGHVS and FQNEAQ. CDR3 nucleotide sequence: TGTGCCAGCAGCTTATCTCAACTAGCTTGGAATGAGCAGTTCTTC. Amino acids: CASSLSQLAWNEQFF.

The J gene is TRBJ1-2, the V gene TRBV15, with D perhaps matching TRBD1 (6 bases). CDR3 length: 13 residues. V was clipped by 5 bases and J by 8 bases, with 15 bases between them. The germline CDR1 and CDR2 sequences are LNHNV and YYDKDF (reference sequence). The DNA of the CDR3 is TGTGCCACCAGCGAAGCAGGGGCCCCAGGCTACACCTTC. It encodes CATSEAGAPGYTF.

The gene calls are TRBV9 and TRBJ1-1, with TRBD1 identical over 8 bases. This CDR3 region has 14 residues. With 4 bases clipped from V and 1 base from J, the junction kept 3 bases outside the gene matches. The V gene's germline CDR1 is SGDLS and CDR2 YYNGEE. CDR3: CASSSGTGNTEAFF. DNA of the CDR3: TGTGCCAGCAGCTCAGGGACAGGGAACACTGAAGCTTTCTTT.

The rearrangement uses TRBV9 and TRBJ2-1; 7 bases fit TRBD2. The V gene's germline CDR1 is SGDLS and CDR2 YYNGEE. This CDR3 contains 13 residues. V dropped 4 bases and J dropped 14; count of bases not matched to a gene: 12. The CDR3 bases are TGTGCCAGCAGCCTCATCGGCGGGAGAGTAGAGTTCTTC. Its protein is CASSLIGGRVEFF.

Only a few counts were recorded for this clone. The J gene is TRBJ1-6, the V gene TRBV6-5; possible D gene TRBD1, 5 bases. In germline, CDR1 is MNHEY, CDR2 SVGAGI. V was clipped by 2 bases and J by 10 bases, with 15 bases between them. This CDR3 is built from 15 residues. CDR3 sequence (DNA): TGTGCCAGCAGTTACGGGGGACTAAGAGGATCACCCCTCCACTTT. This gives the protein CASSYGGLRGSPLHF.

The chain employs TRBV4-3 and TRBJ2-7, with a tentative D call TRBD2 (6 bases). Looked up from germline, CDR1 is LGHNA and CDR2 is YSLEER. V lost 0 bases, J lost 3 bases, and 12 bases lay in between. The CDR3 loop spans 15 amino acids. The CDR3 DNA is TGCGCCAGCAGCCAAGATGACGGGGGTGGCTACGAGCAGTACTTC. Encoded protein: CASSQDDGGGYEQYF.

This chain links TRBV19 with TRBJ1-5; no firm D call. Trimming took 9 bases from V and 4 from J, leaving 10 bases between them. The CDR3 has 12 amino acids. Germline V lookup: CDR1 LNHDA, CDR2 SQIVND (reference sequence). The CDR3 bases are TGTGCCAGCTGTCCGGGGAATCAGCCCCAGCATTTT. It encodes CASCPGNQPQHF.

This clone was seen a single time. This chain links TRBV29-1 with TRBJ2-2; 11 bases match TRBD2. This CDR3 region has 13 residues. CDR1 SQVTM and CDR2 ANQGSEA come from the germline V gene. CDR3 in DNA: TGCACAGTAGCGGGAGGGCGCGCCGGGGAGCTGTTTTTT. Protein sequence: CTVAGGRAGELFF.

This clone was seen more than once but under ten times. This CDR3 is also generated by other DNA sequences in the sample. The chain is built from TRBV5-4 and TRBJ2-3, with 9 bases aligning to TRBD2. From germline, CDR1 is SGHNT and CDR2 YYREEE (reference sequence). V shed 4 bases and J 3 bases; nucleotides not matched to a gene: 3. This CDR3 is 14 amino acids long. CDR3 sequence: CASSRREGTDTQYF. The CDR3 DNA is TGTGCCAGCAGCAGGCGGGAGGGGACAGATACGCAGTATTTT.

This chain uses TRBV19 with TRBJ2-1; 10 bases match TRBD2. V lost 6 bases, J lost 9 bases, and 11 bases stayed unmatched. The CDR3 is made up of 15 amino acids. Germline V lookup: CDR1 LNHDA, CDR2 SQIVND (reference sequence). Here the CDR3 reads CASRYLGTSVGEQFF. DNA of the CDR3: TGTGCCAGTAGATATTTGGGGACTAGCGTAGGTGAGCAGTTCTTC. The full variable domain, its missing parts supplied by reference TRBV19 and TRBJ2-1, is DGGITQSPKYLFRKEGQNVTLSCEQNLNHDAMYWYRQDPGQGLRLIYYSQIVNDFQKGDIAEGYSVSREKKESFPLTVTSAQKNPTAFYLCASRYLGTSVGEQFFGPGTRLTVL.

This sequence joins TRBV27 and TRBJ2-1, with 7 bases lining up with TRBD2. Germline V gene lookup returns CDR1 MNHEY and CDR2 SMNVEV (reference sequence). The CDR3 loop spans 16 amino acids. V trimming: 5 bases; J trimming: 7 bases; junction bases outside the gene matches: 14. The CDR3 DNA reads TGTGCCAGCAGTCCCCTCGGGGGGTCGTACGGGAATGAGCAGTTCTTC. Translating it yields CASSPLGGSYGNEQFF.

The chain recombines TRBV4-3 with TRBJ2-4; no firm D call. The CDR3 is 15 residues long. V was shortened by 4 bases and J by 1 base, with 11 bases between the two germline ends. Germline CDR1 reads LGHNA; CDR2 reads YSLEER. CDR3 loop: CASSRNYGAKNIQYF. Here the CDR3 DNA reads TGCGCCAGCAGCCGGAACTATGGGGCCAAAAACATTCAGTACTTC.

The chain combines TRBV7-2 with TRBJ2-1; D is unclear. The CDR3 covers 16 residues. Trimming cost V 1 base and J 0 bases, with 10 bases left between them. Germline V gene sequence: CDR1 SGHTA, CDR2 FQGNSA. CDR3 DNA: TGTGCCAGCAGCTTAGTGGCGGCCAGCTCCTACAATGAGCAGTTCTTC. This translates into CASSLVAASSYNEQFF.

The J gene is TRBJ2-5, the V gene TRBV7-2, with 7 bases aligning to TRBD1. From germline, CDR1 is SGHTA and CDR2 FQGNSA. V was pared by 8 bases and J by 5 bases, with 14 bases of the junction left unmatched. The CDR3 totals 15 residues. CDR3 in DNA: TGTGCCAGCTCGCCACGGCAGGGGGAGAGGGAGACCCAGTACTTC. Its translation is CASSPRQGERETQYF.

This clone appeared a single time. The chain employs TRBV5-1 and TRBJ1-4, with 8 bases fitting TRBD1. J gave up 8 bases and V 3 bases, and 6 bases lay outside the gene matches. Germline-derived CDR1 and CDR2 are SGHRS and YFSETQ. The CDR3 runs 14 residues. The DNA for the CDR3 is TGCGCCAGCAGCTCGACAGGGGTTGGGGAAAAACTGTTTTTT. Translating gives CASSSTGVGEKLFF.

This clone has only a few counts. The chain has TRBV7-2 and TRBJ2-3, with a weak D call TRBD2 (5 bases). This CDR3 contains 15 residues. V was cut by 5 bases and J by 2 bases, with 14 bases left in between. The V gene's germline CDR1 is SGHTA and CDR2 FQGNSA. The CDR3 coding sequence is TGTGCCAGCAGCCCCTTCGAAGGACTCACAGATACGCAGTATTTT. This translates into CASSPFEGLTDTQYF.

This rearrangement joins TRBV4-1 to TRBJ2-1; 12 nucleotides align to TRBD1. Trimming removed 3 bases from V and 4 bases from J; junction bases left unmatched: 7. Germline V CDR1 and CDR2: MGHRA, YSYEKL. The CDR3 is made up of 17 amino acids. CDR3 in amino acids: CASSQIPGQGAYNEQFF. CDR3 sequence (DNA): TGCGCCAGCAGCCAGATTCCGGGACAGGGGGCTTACAATGAGCAGTTCTTC.

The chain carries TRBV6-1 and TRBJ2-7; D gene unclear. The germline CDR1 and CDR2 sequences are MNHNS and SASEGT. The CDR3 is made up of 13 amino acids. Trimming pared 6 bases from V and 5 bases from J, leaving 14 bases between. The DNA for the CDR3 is TGTGCCAGCAGCCCCGCACCGAACAACGAGCAGTACTTC. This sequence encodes CASSPAPNNEQYF.